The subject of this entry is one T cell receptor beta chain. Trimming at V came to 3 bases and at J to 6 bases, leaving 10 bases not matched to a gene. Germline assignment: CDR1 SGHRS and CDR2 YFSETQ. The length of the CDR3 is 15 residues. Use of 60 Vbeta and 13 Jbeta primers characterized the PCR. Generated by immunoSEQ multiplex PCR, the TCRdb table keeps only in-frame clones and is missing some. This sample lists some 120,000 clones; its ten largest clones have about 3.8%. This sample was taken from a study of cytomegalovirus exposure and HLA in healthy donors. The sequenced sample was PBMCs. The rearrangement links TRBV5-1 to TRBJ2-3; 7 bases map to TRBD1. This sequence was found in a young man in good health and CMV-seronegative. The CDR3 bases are TGCGCCAGCAGCTCATCCGGGACAGAGGGCGATACGCAGTATTTT. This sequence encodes CASSSSGTEGDTQYF. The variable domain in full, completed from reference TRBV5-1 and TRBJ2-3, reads KAGVTQTPRYLIKTRGQQVTLSCSPISGHRSVSWYQQTPGQGLQFLFEYFSETQRNKGNFPGRFSGRQFSNSRSEMNVSTLELGDSALYLCASSSSGTEGDTQYFGPGTRLTVL.